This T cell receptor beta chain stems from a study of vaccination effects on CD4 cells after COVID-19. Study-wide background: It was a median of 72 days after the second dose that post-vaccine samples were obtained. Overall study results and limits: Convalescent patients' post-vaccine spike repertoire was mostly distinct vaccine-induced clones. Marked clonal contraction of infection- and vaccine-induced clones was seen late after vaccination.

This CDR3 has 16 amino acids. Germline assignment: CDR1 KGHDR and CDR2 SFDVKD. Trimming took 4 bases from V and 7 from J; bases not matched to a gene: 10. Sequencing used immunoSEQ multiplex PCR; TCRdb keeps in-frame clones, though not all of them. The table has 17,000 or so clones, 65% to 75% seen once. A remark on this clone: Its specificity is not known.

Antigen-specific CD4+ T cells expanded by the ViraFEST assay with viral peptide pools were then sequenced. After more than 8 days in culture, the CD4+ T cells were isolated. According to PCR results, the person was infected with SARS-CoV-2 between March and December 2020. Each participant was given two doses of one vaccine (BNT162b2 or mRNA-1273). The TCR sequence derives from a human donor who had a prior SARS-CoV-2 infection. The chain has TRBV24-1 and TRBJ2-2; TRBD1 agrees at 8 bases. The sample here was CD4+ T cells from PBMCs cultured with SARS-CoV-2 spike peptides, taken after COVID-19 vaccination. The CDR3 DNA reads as TGTGCCACCAGTGACGTAGCGGACAGGGCGAACGGGGAGCTGTTTTTT. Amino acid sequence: CATSDVADRANGELFF.